This T cell receptor (beta chain) derives from a study of radiation and T cells in renal cell carcinoma. Background on the study: Nephrectomy followed 15 Gy stereotactic body radiation by 4 weeks. Study conclusions and caveats: Pretreatment tumor biopsies were lacking, so baseline clonotypes are unknown.

After removal of 4 bases from V and 4 bases from J, the junction contained 7 bases not matched to a gene. CDR3 size: 15 residues. Germline CDR1 MGHDK, CDR2 SYGVNS. This clone came up a few times. Its antigen is not known. The assay was immunoSEQ multiplex PCR, and TCRdb's table has in-frame clones only and misses some. The sample consists of about 140,000 clones, roughly 80% of them appearing once. As to time point: baseline pretreatment blood. Stated treatment: 15 Gy SBRT to primary tumor, nephrectomy 4 weeks later. Serial blood draws occurred at baseline and 2 and 4 weeks post-SBRT. This renal cell carcinoma was of the clear cell type.

This sample comprised blood, obtained from a patient whose treatment included radiotherapy and nephrectomy. The receptor comes from a woman aged 45-60 years with renal cell carcinoma. This chain connects TRBV25-1 to TRBJ1-1, with 9 bases identical to TRBD1. This CDR3 is CASSAGQGTFTEAFF. The CDR3 DNA follows: TGTGCCAGCAGTGCTGGACAGGGGACTTTCACTGAAGCTTTCTTT.